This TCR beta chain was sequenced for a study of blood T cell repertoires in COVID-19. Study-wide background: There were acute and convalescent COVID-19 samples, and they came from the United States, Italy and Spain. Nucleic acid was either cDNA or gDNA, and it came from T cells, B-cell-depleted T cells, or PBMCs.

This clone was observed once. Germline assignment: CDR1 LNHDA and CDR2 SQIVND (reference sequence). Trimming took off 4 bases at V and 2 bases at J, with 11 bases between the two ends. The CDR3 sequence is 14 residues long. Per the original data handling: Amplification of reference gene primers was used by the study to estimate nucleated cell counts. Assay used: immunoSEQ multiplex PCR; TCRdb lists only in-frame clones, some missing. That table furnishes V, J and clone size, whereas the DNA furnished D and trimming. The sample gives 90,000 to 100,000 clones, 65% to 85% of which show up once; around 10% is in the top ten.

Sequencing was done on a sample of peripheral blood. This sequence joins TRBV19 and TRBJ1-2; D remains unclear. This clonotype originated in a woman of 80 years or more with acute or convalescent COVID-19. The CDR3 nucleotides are TGTGCCAGTAGTACCCCCCTCGAGAACTATGGCTACACCTTC. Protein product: CASSTPLENYGYTF.